The 14 T cell receptor beta chains reported below all come from one sample, sequenced in a study of shared clonotypes between healthy human individuals. Measured with immunoSEQ multiplex PCR; TCRdb has only the in-frame clones, and not every one. The sample consists of about a million clones, around 76% of them appearing once. Sequences were obtained from memory CD4+ T cells sorted from blood. The subset denotes: CD45RA-negative fraction. These receptors all come from a man aged 18-30 years in good health.

The rearrangement links TRBV6-1 to TRBJ1-2; a possible D gene is TRBD1 (6 bases). V shed 6 bases and J shed 3 bases, with 8 bases lying between them. The germline V gene has CDR1 MNHNS and CDR2 SASEGT. The CDR3 spans 12 residues. The DNA for the CDR3 is TGTGCCAGCAGGAGGGGGGACTATGGCTACACCTTC. Protein product: CASRRGDYGYTF.

The chain combines TRBV28 with TRBJ2-2; TRBD2 matches 12 bases. The CDR3 is 15 residues long. CDR1 is MDHEN and CDR2 is SYDVKM in the germline V gene. V gave up 5 bases and J gave up 5 bases; unmatched junction bases: 3. CDR3 nucleotides: TGTGCCAGCAGTGTCGGACTAGCGGGGACCGGGGAGCTGTTTTTT. Translating it yields CASSVGLAGTGELFF.

The CDR3 loop is CASSQTRDGYTF. The CDR3 DNA follows: TGTGCCAGCAGCCAGACCCGAGATGGCTACACCTTC. The chain joins TRBV14 to TRBJ1-2; D uncertain. V lost 3 bases, J lost 6 bases, and 8 bases lay in between. Looked up from germline, CDR1 is SGHDN and CDR2 is FVKESK. This CDR3 contains 12 residues.

V and J are TRBV10-1 and TRBJ2-3, with a possible D match to TRBD2 (5 bases). This CDR3 contains 14 residues. Trimming removed 2 bases at V and 2 bases at J, with 8 bases between. Germline-derived CDR1 and CDR2 are WNHNN and SYGVQD (reference sequence). This chain's CDR3 is CASSEERTTDTQYF. In DNA, the CDR3 is TGCGCCAGCAGTGAGGAGCGGACCACAGATACGCAGTATTTT.

The rearrangement uses TRBV7-2 and TRBJ2-5, with a weak D call TRBD2 (7 bases). This CDR3 spans 16 amino acids. V lost 2 bases and J lost 4, with 17 bases in between. Germline V gene lookup returns CDR1 SGHTA and CDR2 FQGNSA. The CDR3 DNA reads as TGTGCCAGCAGCTTATCTAGGGGGGGACAACTAGAGACCCAGTACTTC. Protein sequence: CASSLSRGGQLETQYF.

V usage is TRBV2 and J usage is TRBJ1-2; 9 bases agree with TRBD1. This CDR3 comprises 13 residues. The V and J ends lost 5 bases and 8 bases, in that order; junction bases with no gene match: 6. Germline V lookup: CDR1 SNHLY, CDR2 FYNNEI. The CDR3 DNA is TGTGCCAGCAGTAAAGGACAGGGGAAAGGCTACACCTTC. It codes for CASSKGQGKGYTF.

This sequence joins TRBV7-2 and TRBJ2-5; 9 bases are a match to TRBD2. CDR1 SGHTA and CDR2 FQGNSA come from the germline V gene. The CDR3 has 16 amino acids. With 0 bases clipped from V and 1 base from J, the junction kept 3 bases outside the gene matches. CDR3 sequence reads: CASSLAMTSGQETQYF. Written as DNA, the CDR3 is TGTGCCAGCAGCTTAGCGATGACTAGCGGCCAAGAGACCCAGTACTTC.

The chain recombines TRBV4-2 with TRBJ2-4, with TRBD1 as a possible D gene (6 bases). CDR3 length equals 18 residues. V was cut by 4 bases and J by 0 bases, with 19 bases left in between. The germline V gene encodes CDR1 LGHNA and CDR2 YNFKEQ. The CDR3 DNA reads as TGTGCCAGCAGCCGAGAATCCAGGACAGACCTAGCCAAAAACATTCAGTACTTC. This sequence encodes CASSRESRTDLAKNIQYF.

The rearrangement links TRBV6-5 to TRBJ1-2, with D tentatively TRBD1 (6 bases). CDR1 and CDR2 from the germline V gene are MNHEY and SVGAGI. The V end was cut by 6 bases, the J end by 4 bases, with 12 bases between. This CDR3 contains 13 residues. CDR3: CASSGRTAYGYTF. CDR3 nucleotides: TGTGCCAGCAGCGGCCGGACAGCCTATGGCTACACCTTC.

CDR3 protein: CASRSTSGVSYGYTF. Written as DNA, the CDR3 is TGTGCCAGCAGATCAACGTCGGGGGTTAGCTATGGCTACACCTTC. The V and J genes are TRBV7-2 and TRBJ1-2; D may be TRBD1 (5 bases). The CDR3 totals 15 residues. CDR1 and CDR2 (germline): SGHTA, FQGNSA. V lost 6 bases, J lost 4 bases, and 18 bases lay in between.

The V gene is TRBV27, the J gene TRBJ2-1; 9 bases line up with TRBD2. J was trimmed by 6 bases and V by 3 bases; bases with no gene match: 6. CDR1 and CDR2 from the germline V gene are MNHEY and SMNVEV (reference sequence). The CDR3 is 15 amino acids. CDR3 coding DNA: TGTGCCAGCAGTTTTGCGGGAGGGCCTGGCAATGAGCAGTTCTTC. Its translation is CASSFAGGPGNEQFF.

The chain couples TRBV2 to TRBJ2-6; TRBD1 aligns across 10 bases. The CDR3 has 16 amino acids. The V and J ends lost 7 bases and 4 bases, in that order; junction bases with no gene match: 7. Germline loops: CDR1 SNHLY, CDR2 FYNNEI. The CDR3: CASTKTGGLGANVLTF. CDR3 coding DNA: TGTGCCAGCACCAAGACAGGGGGCCTGGGGGCCAACGTCCTGACTTTC. Full variable domain (remainder filled in from reference TRBV2 and TRBJ2-6): EPEVTQTPSHQVTQMGQEVILRCVPISNHLYFYWYRQILGQKVEFLVSFYNNEISEKSEIFDDQFSVERPDGSNFTLKIRSTKLEDSAMYFCASTKTGGLGANVLTFGAGSRLTVL.

The CDR3 sequence: CSVGMGFGANVLTF. The DNA of the CDR3 is TGCAGCGTTGGAATGGGGTTTGGGGCCAACGTCCTGACTTTC. The rearrangement links TRBV29-1 to TRBJ2-6; the D is unclear. The CDR3 covers 14 residues. V was clipped by 4 bases and J by 3 bases, with 10 bases between them. CDR1 SQVTM and CDR2 ANQGSEA come from the germline V gene.

This clone was recorded a few times. The gene calls are TRBV5-5 and TRBJ2-5; D is unclear. The CDR3 has 16 residues. V was pared by 0 bases and J by 2 bases, with 14 bases between. Germline CDR1 SGHKS, CDR2 YYEKEE (reference sequence). The CDR3 coding sequence is TGTGCCAGCAGCTTGGAGAGGAGCCGAGCGCAAGAGACCCAGTACTTC. It yields the protein CASSLERSRAQETQYF.